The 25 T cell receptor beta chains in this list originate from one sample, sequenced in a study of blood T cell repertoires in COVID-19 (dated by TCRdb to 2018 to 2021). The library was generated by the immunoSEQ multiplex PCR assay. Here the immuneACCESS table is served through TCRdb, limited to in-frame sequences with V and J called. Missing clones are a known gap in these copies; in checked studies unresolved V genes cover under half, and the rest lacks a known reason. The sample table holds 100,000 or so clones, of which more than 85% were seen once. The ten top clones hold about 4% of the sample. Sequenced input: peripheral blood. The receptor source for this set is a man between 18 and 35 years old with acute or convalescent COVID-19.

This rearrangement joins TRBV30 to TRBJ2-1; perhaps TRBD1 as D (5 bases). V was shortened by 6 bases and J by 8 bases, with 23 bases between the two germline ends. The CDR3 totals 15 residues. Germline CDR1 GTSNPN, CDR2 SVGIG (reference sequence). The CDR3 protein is CACTNLGRGSDEQFF. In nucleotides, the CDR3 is TGTGCCTGTACAAACTTGGGGCGAGGTTCTGATGAGCAGTTCTTC. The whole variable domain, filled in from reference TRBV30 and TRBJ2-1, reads SQTIHQWPATLVQPVGSPLSLECTVEGTSNPNLYWYRQAAGRGLQLLFYSVGIGQISSEVPQNLSASRPQDRQFILSSKKLLLSDSGFYLCACTNLGRGSDEQFFGPGTRLTVL.

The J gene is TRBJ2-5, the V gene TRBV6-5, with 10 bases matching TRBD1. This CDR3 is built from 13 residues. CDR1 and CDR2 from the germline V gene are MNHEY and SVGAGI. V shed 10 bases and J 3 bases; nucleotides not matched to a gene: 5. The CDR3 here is CATRTGGKETQYF. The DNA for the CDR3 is TGTGCCACTCGGACAGGGGGGAAAGAGACCCAGTACTTC.

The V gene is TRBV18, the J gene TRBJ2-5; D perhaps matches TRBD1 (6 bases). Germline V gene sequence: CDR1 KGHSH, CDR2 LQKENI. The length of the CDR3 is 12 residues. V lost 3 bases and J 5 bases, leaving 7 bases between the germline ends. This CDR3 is CASSPGAETQYF. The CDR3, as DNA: TGTGCCAGCTCACCGGGGGCTGAGACCCAGTACTTC. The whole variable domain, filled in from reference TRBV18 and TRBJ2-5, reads NAGVMQNPRHLVRRRGQEARLRCSPMKGHSHVYWYRQLPEEGLKFMVYLQKENIIDESGMPKERFSAEFPKEGPSILRIQQVVRGDSAAYFCASSPGAETQYFGPGTRLLVL.

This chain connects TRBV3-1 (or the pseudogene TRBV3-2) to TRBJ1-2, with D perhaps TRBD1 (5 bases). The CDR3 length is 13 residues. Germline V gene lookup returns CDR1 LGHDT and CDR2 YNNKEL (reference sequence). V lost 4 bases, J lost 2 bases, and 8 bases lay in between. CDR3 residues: CASSRGTNYGYTF. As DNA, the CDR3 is TGTGCCAGCAGCCGGGGCACCAACTATGGCTACACCTTC.

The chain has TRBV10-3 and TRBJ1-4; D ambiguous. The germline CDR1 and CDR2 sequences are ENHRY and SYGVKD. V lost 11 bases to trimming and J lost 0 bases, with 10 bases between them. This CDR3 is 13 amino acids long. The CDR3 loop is CAARTPTNEKLFF. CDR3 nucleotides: TGTGCCGCCAGAACCCCAACTAATGAAAAACTGTTTTTT.

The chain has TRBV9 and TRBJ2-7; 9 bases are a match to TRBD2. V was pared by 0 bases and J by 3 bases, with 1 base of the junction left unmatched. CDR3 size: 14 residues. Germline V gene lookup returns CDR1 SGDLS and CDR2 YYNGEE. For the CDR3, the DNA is TGTGCCAGCAGCGTAGGCGGGAGGGTCTACGAGCAGTACTTC. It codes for CASSVGGRVYEQYF.

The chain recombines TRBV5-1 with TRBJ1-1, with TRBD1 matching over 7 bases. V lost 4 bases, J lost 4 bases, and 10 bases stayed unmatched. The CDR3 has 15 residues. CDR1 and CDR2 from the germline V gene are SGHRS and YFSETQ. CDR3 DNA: TGCGCCAGCAGCGCCAGACAGGGTTTGGGCACTGAAGCTTTCTTT. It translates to CASSARQGLGTEAFF.

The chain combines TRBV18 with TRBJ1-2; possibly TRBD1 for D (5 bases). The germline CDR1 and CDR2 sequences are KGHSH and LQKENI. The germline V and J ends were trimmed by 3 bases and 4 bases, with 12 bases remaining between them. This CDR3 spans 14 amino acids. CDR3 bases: TGTGCCAGCTCACCTTCTGACAGCGTCTATGGCTACACCTTC. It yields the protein CASSPSDSVYGYTF.

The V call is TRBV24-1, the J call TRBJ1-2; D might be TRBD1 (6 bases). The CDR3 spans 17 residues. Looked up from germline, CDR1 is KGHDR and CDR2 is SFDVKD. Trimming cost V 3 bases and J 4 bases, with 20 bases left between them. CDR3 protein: CATSDPLGLRGGYGYTF. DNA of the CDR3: TGTGCCACCAGTGATCCCTTAGGGTTAAGAGGGGGCTATGGCTACACCTTC.

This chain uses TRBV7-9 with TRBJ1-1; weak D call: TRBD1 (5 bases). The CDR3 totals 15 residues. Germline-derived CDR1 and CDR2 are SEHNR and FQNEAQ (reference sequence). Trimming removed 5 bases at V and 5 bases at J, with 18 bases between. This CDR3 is CASSPRQTQWTEAFF. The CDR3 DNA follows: TGTGCCAGCAGCCCCCGACAGACCCAGTGGACTGAAGCTTTCTTT.

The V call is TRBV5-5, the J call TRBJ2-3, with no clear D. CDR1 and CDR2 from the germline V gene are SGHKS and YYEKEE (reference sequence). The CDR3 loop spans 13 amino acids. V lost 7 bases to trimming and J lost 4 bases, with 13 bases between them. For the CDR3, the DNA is TGTGCCAGCCTCGTTATCGGAGCAGATACGCAGTATTTT. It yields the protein CASLVIGADTQYF.

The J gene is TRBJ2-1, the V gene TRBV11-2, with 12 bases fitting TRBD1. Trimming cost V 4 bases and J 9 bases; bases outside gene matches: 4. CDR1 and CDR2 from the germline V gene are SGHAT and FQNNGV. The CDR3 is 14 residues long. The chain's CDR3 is CASSWGQGAFEQFF. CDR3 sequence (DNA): TGTGCCAGCAGCTGGGGACAGGGGGCTTTTGAGCAGTTCTTC.

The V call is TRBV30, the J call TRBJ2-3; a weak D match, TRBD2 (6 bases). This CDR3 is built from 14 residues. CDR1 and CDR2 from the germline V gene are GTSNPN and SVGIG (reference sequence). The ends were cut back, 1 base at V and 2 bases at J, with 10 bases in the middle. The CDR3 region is CAWSGAGLTDTQYF. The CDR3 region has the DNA TGTGCCTGGAGTGGAGCGGGTCTCACAGATACGCAGTATTTT.

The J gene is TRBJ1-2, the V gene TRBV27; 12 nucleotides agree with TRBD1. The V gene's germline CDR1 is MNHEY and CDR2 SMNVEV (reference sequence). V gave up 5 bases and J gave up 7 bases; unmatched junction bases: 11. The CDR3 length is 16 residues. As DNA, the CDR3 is TGTGCCAGCAGTCCTGGGACAGGGGGCAGACTTCGTGGCTACACCTTC. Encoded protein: CASSPGTGGRLRGYTF.

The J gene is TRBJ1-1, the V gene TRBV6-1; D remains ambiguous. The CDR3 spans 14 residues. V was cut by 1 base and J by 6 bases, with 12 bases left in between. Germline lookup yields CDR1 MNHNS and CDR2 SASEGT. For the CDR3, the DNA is TGTGCCAGCAGTGAAGTCCAGGTGCCCTCTGAAGCTTTCTTT. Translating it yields CASSEVQVPSEAFF.

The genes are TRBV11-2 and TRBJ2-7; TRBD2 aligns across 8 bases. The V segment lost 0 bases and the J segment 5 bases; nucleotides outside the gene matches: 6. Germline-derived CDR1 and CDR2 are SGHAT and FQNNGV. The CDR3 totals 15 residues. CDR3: CASSLESSGGHEQYF. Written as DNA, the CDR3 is TGTGCCAGCAGCTTAGAATCCAGCGGGGGCCACGAGCAGTACTTC.

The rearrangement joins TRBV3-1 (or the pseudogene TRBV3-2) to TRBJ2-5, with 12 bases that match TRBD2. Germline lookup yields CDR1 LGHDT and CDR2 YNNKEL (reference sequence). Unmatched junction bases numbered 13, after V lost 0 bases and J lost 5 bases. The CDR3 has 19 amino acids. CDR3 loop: CASSQELRASGRVDETQYF. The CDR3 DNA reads TGTGCCAGCAGCCAAGAACTTCGAGCTAGCGGGAGGGTGGATGAGACCCAGTACTTC.

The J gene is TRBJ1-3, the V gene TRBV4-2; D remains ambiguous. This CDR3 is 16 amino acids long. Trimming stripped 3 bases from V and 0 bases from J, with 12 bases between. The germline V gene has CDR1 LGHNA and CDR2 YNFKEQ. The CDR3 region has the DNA TGTGCCAGCAGCCATGGACTGGAGAGCTCTGGAAACACCATATATTTT. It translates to CASSHGLESSGNTIYF.

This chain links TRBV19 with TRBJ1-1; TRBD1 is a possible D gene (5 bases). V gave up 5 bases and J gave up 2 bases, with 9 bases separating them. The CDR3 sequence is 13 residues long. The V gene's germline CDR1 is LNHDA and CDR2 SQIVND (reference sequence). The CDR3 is CASSSQGNTEAFF. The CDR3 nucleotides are TGTGCCAGTAGTTCCCAGGGTAACACTGAAGCTTTCTTT.

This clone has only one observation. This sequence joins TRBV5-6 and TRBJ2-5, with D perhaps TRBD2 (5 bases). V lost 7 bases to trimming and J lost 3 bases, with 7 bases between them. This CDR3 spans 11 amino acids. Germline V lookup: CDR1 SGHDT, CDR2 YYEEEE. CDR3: CASQREETQYF. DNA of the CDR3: TGTGCCAGCCAGAGGGAAGAGACCCAGTACTTC.

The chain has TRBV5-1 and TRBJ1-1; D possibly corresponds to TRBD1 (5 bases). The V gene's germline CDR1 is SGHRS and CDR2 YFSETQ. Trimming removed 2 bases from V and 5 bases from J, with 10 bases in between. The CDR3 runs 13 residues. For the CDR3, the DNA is TGCGCCAGCAGCTTTTTAGGGGAAACTGAAGCTTTCTTT. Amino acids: CASSFLGETEAFF.

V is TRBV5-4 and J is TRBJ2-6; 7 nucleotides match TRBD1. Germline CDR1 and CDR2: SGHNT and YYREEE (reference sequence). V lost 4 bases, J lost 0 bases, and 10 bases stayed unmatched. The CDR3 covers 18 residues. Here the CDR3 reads CASSQTGQNTSGANVLTF. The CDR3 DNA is TGTGCCAGCAGCCAGACAGGGCAGAATACCTCTGGGGCCAACGTCCTGACTTTC.

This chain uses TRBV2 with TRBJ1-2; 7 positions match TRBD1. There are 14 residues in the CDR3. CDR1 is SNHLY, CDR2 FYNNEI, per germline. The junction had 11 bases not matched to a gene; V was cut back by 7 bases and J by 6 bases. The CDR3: CASTLGGQADGYTF. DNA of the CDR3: TGTGCCAGCACCCTAGGAGGACAGGCGGATGGCTACACCTTC.

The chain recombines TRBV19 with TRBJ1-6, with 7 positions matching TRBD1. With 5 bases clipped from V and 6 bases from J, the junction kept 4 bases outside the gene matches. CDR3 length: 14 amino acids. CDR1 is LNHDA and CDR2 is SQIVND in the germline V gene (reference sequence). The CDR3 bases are TGTGCCAGTAGTTACAGGGGAAGTAATTCACCCCTCCACTTT. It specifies CASSYRGSNSPLHF.

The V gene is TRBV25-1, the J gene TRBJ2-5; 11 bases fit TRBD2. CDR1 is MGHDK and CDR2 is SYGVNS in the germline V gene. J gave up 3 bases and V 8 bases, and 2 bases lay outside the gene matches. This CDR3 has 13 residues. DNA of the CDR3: TGTGCCAGCGTGACTAGCGGGGAAGAGACCCAGTACTTC. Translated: CASVTSGEETQYF.